This TCR beta chain comes out of a study of tumor-infiltrating lymphocytes in primary liver carcinoma (dated by TCRdb to about 2017). Turning to the overall study: Between November 2015 and March 2016, a few patients in China with histopathologically diagnosed primary liver carcinoma had surgical resection. The five patients, three men and two women aged 30 to 69 years, had hepatocellular carcinoma (four) or combined HCC and intrahepatic cholangiocarcinoma (one). The tumors of the five patients were staged as T1-T3 N0M0, with maximum diameters ranging from roughly 4 to 11 cm. Samples yielded roughly 3.5 to 7.13 million productive TCRbeta reads; read depth did not differ significantly between tissue types. Across five regions of each liver tumor, along with adjacent normal tissue and blood, the study brought together TCRbeta repertoire sequencing, expression microarrays and whole-exome sequencing. TCRbeta repertoire sequencing covered roughly 35 specimens from 5 patients: some 25 tumor regions, 5 adjacent noncancerous liver tissues and 5 peripheral blood samples. High reproducibility was observed for the technical replicate repertoires, with mean shared-clone rates near 0.89 and correlation coefficients above 0.95.

What the study reported, not specific to this receptor: Only five patients were included in the study, and the authors note that the findings should be validated in a larger study. A significantly larger repertoire fraction was made up by the top 250 clones in tumors than in blood (p = 0.039). Pairs of tumor regions showed greater repertoire overlap (mean roughly 35%) than tumor-adjacent pairs (roughly 17%) or tumor-blood pairs (roughly 14%), which is consistent with antigen-driven expansion. Bulk unsorted samples precluded comparing CD4+ and CD8+ T cell repertoires. Because only the TCR beta chain was sequenced and unpaired alpha chains were not captured, true repertoire diversity is likely underestimated.

The V and J ends are trimmed by 3 bases and 5 bases, leaving 14 bases between them. Measured from the cysteine to the phenylalanine, the CDR3 is 15 residues long. Only CDR3 DNA is held: 45 bases, read in frame from base 1. Reading the germline V gene (reference sequence) gives CDR1 SGHNT and CDR2 YYREEE. Blood RNA was extracted from unsorted whole blood using TRIzol reagent, and germline DNA was obtained with the DNeasy Blood & Tissue kit. At the time of sampling, the patients were treatment-naive and had chronic HBV infection. Before surgery, roughly 4 milliliters of peripheral blood were collected into K2EDTA tubes. A constant-region primer and ProtoScript II reverse transcriptase were used to reverse-transcribe TCRbeta-specific cDNA from about 530 ng total RNA. Three nested multiplex PCR rounds, following a slightly modified ARM-PCR procedure, were used to build the TCRbeta libraries. Each of the first two PCR rounds ran for roughly 9 cycles and used multiplex TRBV1-TRBV30 forward primers together with a Cbeta reverse primer. Sample barcodes and Illumina adapters were added in a final 25-cycle PCR with Deep VentR polymerase. Before sequencing, amplicons of 200-500 bp were purified from gel using a QIAquick gel extraction kit. An Illumina HiSeq 2500 was used to sequence the TCRbeta amplicons, generating 250-bp paired-end reads. In the paper's pipeline: To recover full CDR3 sequences, reads were quality-trimmed using Trimmomatic v0.33 and paired reads were then merged using FLASH v1.2.11. MiGEC v1.2.1b assigned V, D and J germline segments to the rearranged TCRbeta sequences. VDJtools v1.0.0 computed clonotype statistics and Shannon-Wiener diversity indices. To reduce sampling bias, subsequent analyses other than the diversity analysis used only the 250 most abundant clonotypes in each sample. TCRdb reran the public reads through fastp at Q25 and MiXCR, keeping productive beta chains. Rows matching on CDR3 protein sequence are summarized as one entry with the most common DNA and genes. The V and J calls and clone size come from TCRdb's table, not from the authors' own analysis. The sample includes fewer than 400,000 distinct CDR3 sequences, with more than 55% observed a single time. The leading ten clones occupy roughly 8.9% of the sample.

There are a few counts of this clonotype. The specificity of this receptor is unknown. The input lacks base qualities; no much larger clone sits a single base away. Sequencing was carried out using peripheral blood. Recombination linked TRBV5-4 to TRBJ2-2, with the D gene possibly TRBD1 or TRBD2, each one fitting 5 bases. The TCR was taken from a man aged 35 to 55 with primary liver carcinoma and hepatitis B virus infection. The CDR3 region reads CASSSPGTPTGELFF. In nucleotides, the sequence is TGTGCCAGCAGCTCACCCGGGACGCCGACCGGGGAGCTGTTTTTT. The CDR3 plus the reference TRBV5-4 and TRBJ2-2 genes for the other parts give the full variable domain: ETGVTQSPTHLIKTRGQQVTLRCSSQSGHNTVSWYQQALGQGPQFIFQYYREEENGRGNFPPRFSGLQFPNYSSELNVNALELDDSALYLCASSSPGTPTGELFFGEGSRLTVL.